The rows below give T cell receptor beta chains drawn from one sample of a study of OX40 agonist ivuxolimab in advanced cancers. Measured with immunoSEQ multiplex PCR; TCRdb has only the in-frame clones, and not every one. The table includes around 76,000 clones, over 80% detected once. The sample consisted of CD4+ or CD8+ T cells sorted from blood, taken in a trial of the OX40 agonist ivuxolimab. These receptors were obtained from an adult with an advanced solid tumor such as melanoma, head and neck, liver or kidney cancer. CDR3s include the opening cysteine and the closing phenylalanine or tryptophan. D genes are given only for firm matches. Expanded clones get a size class; other rows say once, few or many, or leave the size out.

cdr3_length: 13; clone_size: NA; d_call: NA; v_call: TRBV19; j_call: TRBJ2-7; cdr3_aa: CASSIRRGHEQYF; cdr3_nt: TGTGCCAGTAGTATTCGCCGAGGCCACGAGCAGTACTTC
cdr3_length: 15; clone_size: NA; d_call: NA; v_call: TRBV30; j_call: TRBJ1-6; cdr3_aa: CAWSVGGLGNSPLHF; cdr3_nt: TGTGCCTGGAGTGTCGGGGGTCTGGGAAATTCACCCCTCCACTTT
cdr3_length: 13; clone_size: NA; d_call: TRBD1; v_call: TRBV29-1; j_call: TRBJ1-1; cdr3_aa: CSLQETGVTEAFF; cdr3_nt: TGCAGCCTACAGGAGACAGGGGTCACTGAAGCTTTCTTT
cdr3_length: 12; clone_size: NA; d_call: NA; v_call: TRBV6-6; j_call: TRBJ1-2; cdr3_aa: CASKDGLDGYTF; cdr3_nt: TGTGCCAGCAAGGACGGGCTTGATGGCTACACCTTC
cdr3_length: 14; clone_size: NA; d_call: NA; v_call: TRBV6-6; j_call: TRBJ1-2; cdr3_aa: CASRNGGLGYGYTF; cdr3_nt: TGTGCCAGCAGGAACGGGGGTTTGGGCTATGGCTACACCTTC
cdr3_length: 14; clone_size: NA; d_call: NA; v_call: TRBV7-5; j_call: TRBJ2-7; cdr3_aa: CARSFVSPAYEQYF; cdr3_nt: TGTGCCAGAAGCTTTGTTTCGCCCGCCTACGAGCAGTACTTC
cdr3_length: 14; clone_size: once; d_call: TRBD1; v_call: TRBV29-1; j_call: TRBJ2-7; cdr3_aa: CSVRTGTGGYEQYF; cdr3_nt: TGCAGCGTCCGAACCGGGACAGGGGGCTACGAGCAGTACTTC
cdr3_length: 15; clone_size: NA; d_call: TRBD1; v_call: TRBV9; j_call: TRBJ1-1; cdr3_aa: CASSEPGGRNTEAFF; cdr3_nt: TGTGCCAGCAGCGAACCAGGGGGACGAAACACTGAAGCTTTCTTT
cdr3_length: 15; clone_size: NA; d_call: NA; v_call: TRBV28; j_call: TRBJ1-4; cdr3_aa: CASSQGGATNEKLFF; cdr3_nt: TGTGCCAGCAGTCAAGGAGGGGCAACTAATGAAAAACTGTTTTTT
cdr3_length: 14; clone_size: once; d_call: NA; v_call: TRBV27; j_call: TRBJ2-1; cdr3_aa: CASSFGGSYNEQFF; cdr3_nt: TGTGCCAGCAGTTTCGGTGGGTCCTACAATGAGCAGTTCTTC
cdr3_length: 14; clone_size: NA; d_call: NA; v_call: TRBV2; j_call: TRBJ2-1; cdr3_aa: CASSEFRNKNEQFF; cdr3_nt: TGTGCCAGCAGTGAATTCCGAAACAAGAATGAGCAGTTCTTC
cdr3_length: 11; clone_size: NA; d_call: NA; v_call: TRBV18; j_call: TRBJ1-1; cdr3_aa: CASSGQREAFF; cdr3_nt: TGTGCCAGCTCCGGACAGCGTGAAGCTTTCTTT
cdr3_length: 14; clone_size: NA; d_call: NA; v_call: TRBV7-8; j_call: TRBJ2-2; cdr3_aa: CASRPGVNTGELFF; cdr3_nt: TGTGCCAGCAGGCCAGGAGTGAACACCGGGGAGCTGTTTTTT
cdr3_length: 13; clone_size: NA; d_call: NA; v_call: TRBV9; j_call: TRBJ2-5; cdr3_aa: CASSVAGKETQYF; cdr3_nt: TGTGCCAGCAGCGTGGCAGGGAAGGAGACCCAGTACTTC
cdr3_length: 14; clone_size: once; d_call: NA; v_call: TRBV4-1; j_call: TRBJ1-1; cdr3_aa: CASSQVAENTEAFF; cdr3_nt: TGCGCCAGCAGCCAAGTAGCCGAGAACACTGAAGCTTTCTTT
cdr3_length: 15; clone_size: NA; d_call: NA; v_call: TRBV6-6; j_call: TRBJ1-6; cdr3_aa: CASRLGSSYNSPLHF; cdr3_nt: TGTGCCAGCAGGCTAGGAAGCTCCTATAATTCACCCCTCCACTTT
cdr3_length: 14; clone_size: NA; d_call: NA; v_call: TRBV30; j_call: TRBJ2-5; cdr3_aa: CAWSVPARWETQYF; cdr3_nt: TGTGCCTGGAGTGTACCGGCGAGGTGGGAGACCCAGTACTTC
cdr3_length: 14; clone_size: NA; d_call: NA; v_call: TRBV7-2; j_call: TRBJ2-3; cdr3_aa: CASSLYRAADTQYF; cdr3_nt: TGTGCCAGCAGCTTGTATAGGGCCGCAGATACGCAGTATTTT
cdr3_length: 14; clone_size: NA; d_call: TRBD1; v_call: TRBV25-1; j_call: TRBJ1-1; cdr3_aa: CASSSPTGVAEAFF; cdr3_nt: TGTGCCAGCAGTTCCCCCACAGGGGTAGCTGAAGCTTTCTTT
cdr3_length: 14; clone_size: NA; d_call: NA; v_call: TRBV30; j_call: TRBJ1-1; cdr3_aa: CAWSKAGMNTEAFF; cdr3_nt: TGTGCCTGGAGTAAGGCAGGGATGAACACTGAAGCTTTCTTT
cdr3_length: 13; clone_size: NA; d_call: NA; v_call: TRBV29-1; j_call: TRBJ2-3; cdr3_aa: CSVVGPTGDTQYF; cdr3_nt: TGCAGCGTTGTTGGCCCTACAGGAGATACGCAGTATTTT
cdr3_length: 14; clone_size: NA; d_call: NA; v_call: TRBV30; j_call: TRBJ2-4; cdr3_aa: CAKREKLAKNIQYF; cdr3_nt: TGTGCTAAACGGGAGAAACTAGCCAAAAACATTCAGTACTTC
cdr3_length: 15; clone_size: NA; d_call: TRBD2; v_call: TRBV5-4; j_call: TRBJ2-5; cdr3_aa: CASSLAVGGQETQYF; cdr3_nt: TGTGCCAGCAGCTTGGCCGTGGGGGGGCAAGAGACCCAGTACTTC
cdr3_length: 14; clone_size: NA; d_call: NA; v_call: TRBV27; j_call: TRBJ1-4; cdr3_aa: CASSLRLSNEKLFF; cdr3_nt: TGTGCCAGCAGTTTGCGGCTTAGTAATGAAAAACTGTTTTTT
cdr3_length: 16; clone_size: NA; d_call: NA; v_call: TRBV7-2; j_call: TRBJ2-7; cdr3_aa: CASSAHPDPSSYEQYF; cdr3_nt: TGTGCCAGCAGCGCCCACCCGGACCCCTCCTCCTACGAGCAGTACTTC
cdr3_length: 13; clone_size: NA; d_call: TRBD2; v_call: TRBV10-2; j_call: TRBJ2-7; cdr3_aa: CASLLAGGREQYF; cdr3_nt: TGCGCCAGCTTACTAGCGGGAGGGCGCGAGCAGTACTTC
cdr3_length: 9; clone_size: NA; d_call: NA; v_call: TRBV10-1; j_call: TRBJ1-2; cdr3_aa: CASSGYYTF; cdr3_nt: TGCGCCAGCTCAGGGTACTACACCTTC
cdr3_length: 16; clone_size: NA; d_call: NA; v_call: TRBV7-2; j_call: TRBJ1-4; cdr3_aa: CASSLARAGGNEKLFF; cdr3_nt: TGTGCCAGCAGCTTAGCGCGGGCAGGCGGTAATGAAAAACTGTTTTTT
cdr3_length: 16; clone_size: NA; d_call: NA; v_call: TRBV7-8; j_call: TRBJ1-3; cdr3_aa: CASSGRDVAAGNTIYF; cdr3_nt: TGTGCCAGCAGCGGCAGGGATGTCGCGGCTGGAAACACCATATATTTT
cdr3_length: 12; clone_size: NA; d_call: NA; v_call: TRBV6-1; j_call: TRBJ1-1; cdr3_aa: CASSGVNTEAFF; cdr3_nt: TGTGCCAGCAGTGGAGTGAACACTGAAGCTTTCTTT
cdr3_length: 13; clone_size: NA; d_call: NA; v_call: TRBV29-1; j_call: TRBJ1-5; cdr3_aa: CSVGGGSNQPQHF; cdr3_nt: TGCAGCGTTGGGGGGGGGAGCAATCAGCCCCAGCATTTT
cdr3_length: 16; clone_size: few; d_call: TRBD1; v_call: TRBV6-6; j_call: TRBJ2-5; cdr3_aa: CASSYPRRQGQETQYF; cdr3_nt: TGTGCCAGCAGTTACCCGCGAAGACAGGGCCAAGAGACCCAGTACTTC
cdr3_length: 15; clone_size: NA; d_call: TRBD2; v_call: TRBV29-1; j_call: TRBJ2-3; cdr3_aa: CSVRTSGTGTDTQYF; cdr3_nt: TGCAGCGTTCGGACTAGCGGGACTGGAACAGATACGCAGTATTTT
cdr3_length: 16; clone_size: NA; d_call: TRBD1; v_call: TRBV27; j_call: TRBJ2-7; cdr3_aa: CASSPRQGLSSYEQYF; cdr3_nt: TGTGCCAGCAGTCCCCGACAGGGGCTGAGCTCCTACGAGCAGTACTTC
cdr3_length: 13; clone_size: NA; d_call: NA; v_call: TRBV5-4; j_call: TRBJ2-7; cdr3_aa: CASSTGQTYEQYF; cdr3_nt: TGTGCCAGCAGCACAGGACAGACCTACGAGCAGTACTTC
cdr3_length: 16; clone_size: NA; d_call: NA; v_call: TRBV10-3; j_call: TRBJ1-2; cdr3_aa: CAISESPGLANYGYTF; cdr3_nt: TGTGCCATCAGTGAGTCGCCTGGCTTAGCTAACTATGGCTACACCTTC
cdr3_length: 15; clone_size: NA; d_call: NA; v_call: TRBV2; j_call: TRBJ1-4; cdr3_aa: CASTVGGPLNEKLFF; cdr3_nt: TGTGCCAGCACGGTGGGCGGGCCTCTAAATGAAAAACTGTTTTTT
cdr3_length: 16; clone_size: NA; d_call: NA; v_call: TRBV15; j_call: TRBJ1-1; cdr3_aa: CATSSGWADMNTEAFF; cdr3_nt: TGTGCCACCAGCAGCGGTTGGGCAGATATGAACACTGAAGCTTTCTTT
cdr3_length: 17; clone_size: NA; d_call: NA; v_call: TRBV7-2; j_call: TRBJ1-2; cdr3_aa: CASSLEGRGPLHYGYTF; cdr3_nt: TGTGCCAGCAGCTTAGAAGGCAGGGGACCCCTCCACTATGGCTACACCTTC
cdr3_length: 15; clone_size: NA; d_call: NA; v_call: TRBV6-5; j_call: TRBJ1-4; cdr3_aa: CASSYSKGDLKKLFF; cdr3_nt: TGTGCCAGCAGTTACTCCAAGGGAGACCTAAAAAAACTGTTTTTT
cdr3_length: 15; clone_size: NA; d_call: TRBD1; v_call: TRBV15; j_call: TRBJ2-7; cdr3_aa: CATSTDRDRAYEQYF; cdr3_nt: TGTGCCACCAGCACGGATCGGGACAGAGCCTACGAGCAGTACTTC
cdr3_length: 14; clone_size: once; d_call: NA; v_call: TRBV6-1; j_call: TRBJ1-4; cdr3_aa: CASSVTGTDEKLFF; cdr3_nt: TGTGCCAGCAGTGTTACCGGGACGGATGAAAAACTGTTTTTT
cdr3_length: 15; clone_size: NA; d_call: NA; v_call: TRBV4-1; j_call: TRBJ1-3; cdr3_aa: CASSQDQGARNTIYF; cdr3_nt: TGCGCCAGCAGCCAAGATCAAGGGGCGAGAAACACCATATATTTT
cdr3_length: 13; clone_size: NA; d_call: NA; v_call: TRBV10-2; j_call: TRBJ1-1; cdr3_aa: CASRPNANTEAFF; cdr3_nt: TGCGCCAGCAGACCAAACGCGAACACTGAAGCTTTCTTT
cdr3_length: 14; clone_size: NA; d_call: TRBD1; v_call: TRBV29-1; j_call: TRBJ2-5; cdr3_aa: CSVGGTGGRETQYF; cdr3_nt: TGCAGCGTTGGAGGGACAGGGGGCCGGGAGACCCAGTACTTC
cdr3_length: 14; clone_size: NA; d_call: TRBD1; v_call: TRBV5-6; j_call: TRBJ1-1; cdr3_aa: CASSHRTGLDEAFF; cdr3_nt: TGTGCCAGCAGCCATCGGACAGGGCTGGATGAAGCTTTCTTT
cdr3_length: 15; clone_size: NA; d_call: TRBD1; v_call: TRBV19; j_call: TRBJ2-1; cdr3_aa: CASSIDRDSYNEQFF; cdr3_nt: TGTGCCAGTAGTATAGATCGGGACAGCTACAATGAGCAGTTCTTC
cdr3_length: 15; clone_size: NA; d_call: NA; v_call: TRBV18; j_call: TRBJ1-4; cdr3_aa: CASSSGLPRDEKLFF; cdr3_nt: TGTGCCAGCTCATCGGGCCTTCCCAGGGATGAAAAACTGTTTTTT
cdr3_length: 13; clone_size: NA; d_call: NA; v_call: TRBV29-1; j_call: TRBJ2-5; cdr3_aa: CSVRALHGETQYF; cdr3_nt: TGCAGCGTTCGGGCCTTGCATGGGGAGACCCAGTACTTC
cdr3_length: 13; clone_size: NA; d_call: NA; v_call: TRBV18; j_call: TRBJ2-3; cdr3_aa: CASSPPSSPTQYF; cdr3_nt: TGTGCCAGCTCACCACCGTCAAGCCCTACGCAGTATTTT
cdr3_length: 15; clone_size: NA; d_call: NA; v_call: TRBV7-9; j_call: TRBJ1-1; cdr3_aa: CASSQLLGTAFEAFF; cdr3_nt: TGTGCCAGCAGCCAGCTGTTGGGGACCGCTTTTGAAGCTTTCTTT
cdr3_length: 14; clone_size: NA; d_call: NA; v_call: TRBV5-1; j_call: TRBJ2-1; cdr3_aa: CASSLDGPYNEQFF; cdr3_nt: TGCGCCAGCAGCTTGGACGGTCCCTACAATGAGCAGTTCTTC
cdr3_length: 14; clone_size: NA; d_call: NA; v_call: TRBV7-2; j_call: TRBJ1-5; cdr3_aa: CASSPLGGFQPQHF; cdr3_nt: TGTGCCAGCAGCCCATTGGGGGGGTTTCAGCCCCAGCATTTT
cdr3_length: 18; clone_size: NA; d_call: TRBD1; v_call: TRBV5-1; j_call: TRBJ1-4; cdr3_aa: CASSYFPGQAATNEKLFF; cdr3_nt: TGCGCCAGCAGCTACTTTCCGGGACAGGCCGCAACTAATGAAAAACTGTTTTTT
cdr3_length: 13; clone_size: NA; d_call: NA; v_call: TRBV30; j_call: TRBJ2-7; cdr3_aa: CAWSVLGRGEQYF; cdr3_nt: TGTGCCTGGAGTGTACTTGGCCGCGGCGAGCAGTACTTC
cdr3_length: 14; clone_size: NA; d_call: NA; v_call: TRBV25-1; j_call: TRBJ1-4; cdr3_aa: CASSREGANEKLFF; cdr3_nt: TGTGCCAGCAGTCGTGAGGGTGCTAATGAAAAACTGTTTTTT
cdr3_length: 12; clone_size: NA; d_call: NA; v_call: TRBV6-5; j_call: TRBJ1-6; cdr3_aa: CASSYTNSPLHF; cdr3_nt: TGTGCCAGCAGTTACACCAATTCACCCCTCCACTTT
cdr3_length: 12; clone_size: NA; d_call: NA; v_call: TRBV29-1; j_call: TRBJ2-7; cdr3_aa: CSVDPGGSEQYF; cdr3_nt: TGCAGCGTTGATCCAGGGGGGAGCGAGCAGTACTTC
cdr3_length: 14; clone_size: NA; d_call: NA; v_call: TRBV19; j_call: TRBJ1-1; cdr3_aa: CASSVNLGSDEAFF; cdr3_nt: TGTGCCAGTAGTGTAAATTTGGGTAGTGATGAAGCTTTCTTT
cdr3_length: 15; clone_size: NA; d_call: NA; v_call: TRBV5-6; j_call: TRBJ1-2; cdr3_aa: CASTFKGGMNYGYTF; cdr3_nt: TGTGCCAGCACCTTTAAGGGGGGGATGAACTATGGCTACACCTTC